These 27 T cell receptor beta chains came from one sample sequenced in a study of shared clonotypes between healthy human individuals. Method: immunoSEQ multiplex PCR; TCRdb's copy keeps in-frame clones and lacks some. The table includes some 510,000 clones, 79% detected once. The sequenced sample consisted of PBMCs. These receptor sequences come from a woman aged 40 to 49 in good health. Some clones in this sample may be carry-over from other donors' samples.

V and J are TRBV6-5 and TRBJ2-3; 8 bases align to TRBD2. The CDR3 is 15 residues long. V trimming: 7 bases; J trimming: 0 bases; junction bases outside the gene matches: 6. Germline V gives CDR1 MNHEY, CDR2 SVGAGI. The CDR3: CASTDRGRSTDTQYF. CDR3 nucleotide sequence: TGTGCCAGCACAGACCGCGGGAGGAGCACAGATACGCAGTATTTT.

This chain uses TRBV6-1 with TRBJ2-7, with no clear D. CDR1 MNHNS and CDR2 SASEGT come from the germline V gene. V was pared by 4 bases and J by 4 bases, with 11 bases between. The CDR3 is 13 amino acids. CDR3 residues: CASSATVQYEQYF. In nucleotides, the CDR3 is TGTGCCAGCAGTGCGACGGTTCAATACGAGCAGTACTTC.

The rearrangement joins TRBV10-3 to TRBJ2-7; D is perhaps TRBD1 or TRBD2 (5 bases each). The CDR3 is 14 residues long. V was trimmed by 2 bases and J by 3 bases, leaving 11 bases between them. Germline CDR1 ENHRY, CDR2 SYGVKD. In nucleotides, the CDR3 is TGTGCCATCAGTGAGGGGGGTTTCAGCTACGAGCAGTACTTC. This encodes CAISEGGFSYEQYF.

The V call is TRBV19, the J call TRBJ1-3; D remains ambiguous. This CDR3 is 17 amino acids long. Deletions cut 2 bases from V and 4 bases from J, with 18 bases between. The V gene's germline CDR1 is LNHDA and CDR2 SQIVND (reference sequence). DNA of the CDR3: TGTGCCAGTAGTATATCTATTCCAGTACTATCCGGAAACACCATATATTTT. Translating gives CASSISIPVLSGNTIYF.

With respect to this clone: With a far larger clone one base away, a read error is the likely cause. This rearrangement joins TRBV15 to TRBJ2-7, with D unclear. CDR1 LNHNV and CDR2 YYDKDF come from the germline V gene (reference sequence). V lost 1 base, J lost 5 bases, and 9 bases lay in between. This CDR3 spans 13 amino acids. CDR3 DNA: TGTGCCACCAGCAGAGGCAACGCCGACGAGCAGTACTTC. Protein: CATSRGNADEQYF.

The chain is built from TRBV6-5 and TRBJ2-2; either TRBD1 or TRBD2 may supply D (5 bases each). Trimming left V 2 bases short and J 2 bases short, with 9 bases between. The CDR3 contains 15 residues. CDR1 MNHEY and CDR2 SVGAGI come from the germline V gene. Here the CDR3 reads CASSYGGINTGELFF. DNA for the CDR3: TGTGCCAGCAGTTACGGGGGAATCAACACCGGGGAGCTGTTTTTT.

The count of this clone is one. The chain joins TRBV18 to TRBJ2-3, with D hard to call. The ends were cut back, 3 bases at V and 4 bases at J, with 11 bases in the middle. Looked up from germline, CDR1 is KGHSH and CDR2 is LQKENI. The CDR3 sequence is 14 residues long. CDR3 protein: CASSPLVGPDTQYF. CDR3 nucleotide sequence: TGTGCCAGCTCACCGCTAGTTGGGCCAGATACGCAGTATTTT.

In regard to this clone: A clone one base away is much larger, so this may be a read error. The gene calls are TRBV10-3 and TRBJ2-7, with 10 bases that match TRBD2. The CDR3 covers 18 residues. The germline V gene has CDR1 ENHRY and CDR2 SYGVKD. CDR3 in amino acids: CAVSESTPWTSGSYEQYF. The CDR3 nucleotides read TGTGCCGTCAGTGAGTCGACCCCTTGGACTAGCGGATCCTACGAGCAGTACTTC.

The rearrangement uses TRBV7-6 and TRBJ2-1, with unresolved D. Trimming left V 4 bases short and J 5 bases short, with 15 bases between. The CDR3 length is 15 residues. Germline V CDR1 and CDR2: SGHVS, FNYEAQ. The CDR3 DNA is TGTGCCAGCAGCTCCTACCTCGCGCTCCACAATGAGCAGTTCTTC. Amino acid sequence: CASSSYLALHNEQFF.

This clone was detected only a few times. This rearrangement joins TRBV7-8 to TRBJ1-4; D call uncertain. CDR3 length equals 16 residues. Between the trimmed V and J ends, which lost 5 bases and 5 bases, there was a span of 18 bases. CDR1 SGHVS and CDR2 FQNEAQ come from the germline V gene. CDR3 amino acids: CASSPGLRRANEKLFF. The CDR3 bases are TGTGCCAGCAGCCCCGGACTACGGAGGGCGAATGAAAAACTGTTTTTT.

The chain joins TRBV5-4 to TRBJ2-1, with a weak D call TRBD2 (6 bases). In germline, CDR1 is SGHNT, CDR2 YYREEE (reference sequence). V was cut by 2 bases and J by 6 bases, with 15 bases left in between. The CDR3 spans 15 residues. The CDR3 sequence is CASSFGGIKANEQFF. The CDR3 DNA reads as TGTGCCAGCAGCTTTGGCGGGATCAAGGCCAATGAGCAGTTCTTC.

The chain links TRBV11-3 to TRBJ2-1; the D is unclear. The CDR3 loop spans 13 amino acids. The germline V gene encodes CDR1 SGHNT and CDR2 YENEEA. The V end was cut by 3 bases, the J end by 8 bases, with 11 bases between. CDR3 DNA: TGTGCCAGCAGCTTCGATAAGTACGATGAGCAGTTCTTC. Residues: CASSFDKYDEQFF.

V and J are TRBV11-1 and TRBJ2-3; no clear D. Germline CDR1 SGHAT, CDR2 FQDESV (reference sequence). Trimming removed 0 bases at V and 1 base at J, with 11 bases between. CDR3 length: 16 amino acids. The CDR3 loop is CASSLALTAGTDTQYF. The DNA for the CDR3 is TGTGCCAGCAGCTTAGCGCTGACGGCCGGCACAGATACGCAGTATTTT.

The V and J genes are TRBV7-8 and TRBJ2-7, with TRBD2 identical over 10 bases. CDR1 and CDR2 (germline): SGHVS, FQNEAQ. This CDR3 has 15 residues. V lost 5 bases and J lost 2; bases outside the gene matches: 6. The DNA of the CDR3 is TGTGCCAGCAGCCTCCGACTAGCGGGTCCCTACGAGCAGTACTTC. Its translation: CASSLRLAGPYEQYF.

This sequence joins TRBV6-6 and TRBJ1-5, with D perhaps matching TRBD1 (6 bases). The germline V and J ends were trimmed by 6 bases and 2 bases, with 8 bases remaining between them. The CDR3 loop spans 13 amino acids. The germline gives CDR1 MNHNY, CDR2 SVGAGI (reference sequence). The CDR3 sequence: CASRTGRNQPQHF. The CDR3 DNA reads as TGTGCCAGCAGGACAGGCCGCAATCAGCCCCAGCATTTT.

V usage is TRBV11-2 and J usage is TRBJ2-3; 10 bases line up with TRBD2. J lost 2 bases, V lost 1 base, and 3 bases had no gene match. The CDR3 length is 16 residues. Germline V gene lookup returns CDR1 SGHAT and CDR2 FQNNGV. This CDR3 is CASSLVLAGATDTQYF. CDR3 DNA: TGTGCCAGCAGCTTAGTCCTAGCGGGAGCCACAGATACGCAGTATTTT.

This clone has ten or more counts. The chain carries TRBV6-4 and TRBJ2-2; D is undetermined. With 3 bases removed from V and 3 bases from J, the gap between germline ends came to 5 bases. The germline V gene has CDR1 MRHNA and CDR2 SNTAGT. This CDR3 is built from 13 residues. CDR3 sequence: CASSESDTGELFF. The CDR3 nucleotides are TGTGCCAGCAGTGAGAGCGACACCGGGGAGCTGTTTTTT.

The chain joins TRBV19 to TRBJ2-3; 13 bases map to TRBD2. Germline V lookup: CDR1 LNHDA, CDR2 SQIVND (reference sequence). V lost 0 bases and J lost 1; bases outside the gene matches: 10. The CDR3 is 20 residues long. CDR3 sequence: CASSIEGLAGLGVGTDTQYF. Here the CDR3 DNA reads TGTGCCAGTAGTATAGAGGGACTAGCGGGACTAGGCGTGGGCACAGATACGCAGTATTTT. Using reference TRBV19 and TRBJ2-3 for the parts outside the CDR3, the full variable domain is DGGITQSPKYLFRKEGQNVTLSCEQNLNHDAMYWYRQDPGQGLRLIYYSQIVNDFQKGDIAEGYSVSREKKESFPLTVTSAQKNPTAFYLCASSIEGLAGLGVGTDTQYFGPGTRLTVL.

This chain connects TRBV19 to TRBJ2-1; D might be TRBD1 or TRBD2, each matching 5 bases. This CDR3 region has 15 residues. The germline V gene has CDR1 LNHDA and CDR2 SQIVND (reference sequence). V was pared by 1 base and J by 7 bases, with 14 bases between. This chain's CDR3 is CASSIVGTSGNEQFF. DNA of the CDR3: TGTGCCAGTAGTATAGTGGGGACCAGCGGAAATGAGCAGTTCTTC.

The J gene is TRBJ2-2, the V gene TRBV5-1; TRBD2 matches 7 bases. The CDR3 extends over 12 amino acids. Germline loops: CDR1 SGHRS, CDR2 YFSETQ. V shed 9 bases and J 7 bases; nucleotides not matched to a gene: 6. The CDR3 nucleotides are TGCGCCACCACTAGCGCTCACGGGGAGCTGTTTTTT. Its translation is CATTSAHGELFF.

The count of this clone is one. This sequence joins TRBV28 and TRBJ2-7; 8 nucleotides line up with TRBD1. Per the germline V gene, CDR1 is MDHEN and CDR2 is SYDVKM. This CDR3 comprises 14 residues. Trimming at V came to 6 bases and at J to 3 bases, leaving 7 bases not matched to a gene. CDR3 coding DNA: TGTGCCAGCAGAGAGCAGGGGGCTGGCTACGAGCAGTACTTC. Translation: CASREQGAGYEQYF.

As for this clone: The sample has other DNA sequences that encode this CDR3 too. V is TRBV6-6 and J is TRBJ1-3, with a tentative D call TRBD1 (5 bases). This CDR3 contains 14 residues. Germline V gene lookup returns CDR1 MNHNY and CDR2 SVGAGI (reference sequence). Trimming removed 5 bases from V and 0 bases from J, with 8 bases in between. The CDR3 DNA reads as TGTGCCAGCAGTGGCCAGGGCTCTGGAAACACCATATATTTT. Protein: CASSGQGSGNTIYF.

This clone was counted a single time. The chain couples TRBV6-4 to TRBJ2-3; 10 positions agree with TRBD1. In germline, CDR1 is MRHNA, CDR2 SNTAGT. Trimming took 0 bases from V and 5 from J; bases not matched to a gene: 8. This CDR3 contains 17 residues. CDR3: CASSDSRGGQGEDTQYF. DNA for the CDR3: TGTGCCAGCAGTGACTCACGGGGAGGACAGGGGGAAGATACGCAGTATTTT.

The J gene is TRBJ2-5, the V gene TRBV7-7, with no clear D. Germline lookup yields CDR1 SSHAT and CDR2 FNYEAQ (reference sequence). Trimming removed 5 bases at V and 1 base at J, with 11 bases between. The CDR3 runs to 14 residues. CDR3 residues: CASSARAFQETQYF. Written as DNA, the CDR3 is TGTGCCAGCAGCGCCCGGGCCTTCCAAGAGACCCAGTACTTC. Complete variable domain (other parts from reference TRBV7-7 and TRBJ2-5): GAGVSQSPRYKVTKRGQDVTLRCDPISSHATLYWYQQALGQGPEFLTYFNYEAQPDKSGLPSDRFSAERPEGSISTLTIQRTEQRDSAMYRCASSARAFQETQYFGPGTRLLVL.

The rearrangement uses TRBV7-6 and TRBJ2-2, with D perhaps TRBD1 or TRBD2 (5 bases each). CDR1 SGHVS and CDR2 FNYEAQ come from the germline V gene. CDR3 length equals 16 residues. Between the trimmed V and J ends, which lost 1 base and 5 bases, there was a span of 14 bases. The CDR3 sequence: CASSLGLGPGTGELFF. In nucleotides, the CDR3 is TGTGCCAGCAGCTTAGGGCTGGGACCTGGGACCGGGGAGCTGTTTTTT. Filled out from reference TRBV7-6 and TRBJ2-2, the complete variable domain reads GAGVSQSPRYKVTKRGQDVALRCDPISGHVSLYWYRQALGQGPEFLTYFNYEAQQDKSGLPNDRFSAERPEGSISTLTIQRTEQRDSAMYRCASSLGLGPGTGELFFGEGSRLTVL.

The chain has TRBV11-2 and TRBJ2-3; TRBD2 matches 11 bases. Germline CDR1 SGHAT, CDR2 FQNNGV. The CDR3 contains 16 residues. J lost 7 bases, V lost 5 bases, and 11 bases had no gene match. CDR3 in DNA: TGTGCCAGCAGCCTTTCCCCGACTAGCGGGAAAAATACGCAGTATTTT. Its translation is CASSLSPTSGKNTQYF.

CDR3 loop: CASSSTGTGYSGANVLTF. The CDR3 DNA is TGTGCCAGCAGCTCCACCGGGACAGGATACTCTGGGGCCAACGTCCTGACTTTC. This chain connects TRBV7-9 to TRBJ2-6; 8 nucleotides align to TRBD1. The CDR3 has 18 amino acids. The V and J ends lost 4 bases and 0 bases, in that order; junction bases with no gene match: 8. The germline V gene has CDR1 SEHNR and CDR2 FQNEAQ (reference sequence).